These T cell receptor beta chains were read from a single sample in a study of blood T cell repertoires in COVID-19. Measured with immunoSEQ multiplex PCR; TCRdb has only the in-frame clones, and not every one. The sample shows 50,000 to 65,000 clones, 82% of them seen only once. The sample comprised peripheral blood. These receptor sequences come from an older woman with acute or convalescent COVID-19. CDR3s include the opening cysteine and the closing phenylalanine or tryptophan. The order of the fields is V gene, J gene, D gene, CDR3 DNA, CDR3 protein. D genes are given only for firm matches.

>TRBV5-5|TRBJ1-1|NA
TGTGCCAGCAGCTTGACGGTAACTGAAGCTTTCTTT
CASSLTVTEAFF
>TRBV27|TRBJ1-1|TRBD1
TGTGCCAGCAGTTCCCACAGGGGGCAGGCGAACACTGAAGCTTTCTTT
CASSSHRGQANTEAFF
>TRBV7-2|TRBJ2-3|TRBD2
TGTGCCAGCAGCTTAGAGGACGGGCTAGCGGGGGCCACAGATACGCAGTATTTT
CASSLEDGLAGATDTQYF
>TRBV25-1|TRBJ1-2|NA
TGTGCCAGCAGCAGAGGCAACTATGGCTACACCTTC
CASSRGNYGYTF
>TRBV7-2|TRBJ1-3|NA
TGTGCCAGCAGCTTAGGGTCCAGTGGAAACACCATATATTTT
CASSLGSSGNTIYF
>TRBV19|TRBJ1-6|NA
TGTGCCAGTAGGGGGGACAACTCCTATAATTCACCCCTCCACTTT
CASRGDNSYNSPLHF
>TRBV4-1|TRBJ1-6|NA
TGCGCCAGCAGCCAAGTTCCCACTTCTTTTTCACCCCTCCACTTT
CASSQVPTSFSPLHF
>TRBV5-6|TRBJ1-4|TRBD1
TGTGCCAGCAGCAATTCGGGACAGGGCGAAAAACTGTTTTTT
CASSNSGQGEKLFF
>TRBV5-6|TRBJ1-5|TRBD1
TGTGCCAGCAGCTTGGGGGCAGGGGGCAACAATCAGCCCCAGCATTTT
CASSLGAGGNNQPQHF
>TRBV18|TRBJ2-7|NA
TGTGCCAGCTCACCCGAAAGGGGTTCCTACGAGCAGTACTTC
CASSPERGSYEQYF
>TRBV27|TRBJ2-7|NA
TGTGCCAGCAGTCGGACACGAACCTACGAGCAGTACTTC
CASSRTRTYEQYF
>TRBV27|TRBJ2-7|NA
TGTGCCAGCAGGCAGGGGGGCTACGAGCAGTACTTC
CASRQGGYEQYF